The clone carrying this TCR beta chain came up many times. Its target is unknown. These data originate in a study of tumor-infiltrating lymphocytes in primary liver carcinoma. Study as a whole: Every sample contained roughly 3.5 to 8 million productive TCRbeta reads, and these numbers were similar from one tissue type to another. Regarding the study as a whole: Between tumor regions, pairs overlapped more than tumor-adjacent and tumor-blood pairs did.

The researchers produced TCR beta cDNA from approximately 540 ng total RNA with a constant-region primer. Libraries for TCR beta were built through three nested multiplex PCR rounds, which together made up a slightly modified ARM-PCR procedure. Via MiXCR, TCRdb re-called the multiplex PCR reads, giving one row per CDR3 protein. The table includes about 200,000 distinct CDR3 sequences, approximately 65% detected once. The source of the blood RNA was unsorted whole blood, and germline DNA was extracted as well. The clonotype comes from a woman aged 60-70 years with primary liver carcinoma and hepatitis B virus infection. The specimen sequenced was peripheral blood.

The CDR3 nucleotides are TGTGCCAGCAGGGGACTAGCGGGAGGGCCCACCGGGGAGCTGTTTTTT. It yields the protein CASRGLAGGPTGELFF. The gene calls are TRBV11-2 and TRBJ2-2; TRBD2 matches at 16 bases. The CDR3 is 16 amino acids. The trim removed 6 bases at V and 4 bases at J, leaving 2 bases unmatched. Germline CDR1 reads SGHAT; CDR2 reads FQNNGV.